The next 3 T cell receptor beta chains were all read from a single sample in a study of cytomegalovirus exposure and HLA in healthy donors. The PCR contained 60 Vbeta and 13 Jbeta primers. Sequencing used immunoSEQ multiplex PCR; TCRdb keeps in-frame clones, though not all of them. This table has about 180,000 clones, roughly 77% appearing once. Sequences were obtained from PBMCs. These receptors were taken from a woman in her thirties in good health and CMV-seropositive.

The V gene is TRBV5-1, the J gene TRBJ1-2; 9 bases fit TRBD1. The CDR3 runs to 14 residues. Per the germline V gene, CDR1 is SGHRS and CDR2 is YFSETQ. The J segment lost 4 bases and the V segment lost 7 bases, leaving 8 bases of the junction unmatched. In nucleotides, the CDR3 is TGCGCCAGCGCTTCGGGACAGGGTGGCTATGGCTACACCTTC. Residues: CASASGQGGYGYTF.

The rearrangement links TRBV14 to TRBJ2-7; maybe TRBD2 (6 bases). Trimming removed 0 bases at V and 0 bases at J, with 12 bases between. This CDR3 has 16 residues. Per germline, CDR1 SGHDN and CDR2 FVKESK. CDR3 coding DNA: TGTGCCAGCAGCCAAGATCGGGGTAGCGGCTCCTACGAGCAGTACTTC. Translated, it gives CASSQDRGSGSYEQYF.

The chain is built from TRBV7-8 and TRBJ1-2, with D perhaps matching TRBD1 (6 bases). The CDR3 is 15 amino acids. Looked up from germline, CDR1 is SGHVS and CDR2 is FQNEAQ. Trimming pared 1 base from V and 3 bases from J, leaving 12 bases between. The CDR3 nucleotides are TGTGCCAGCAGCTTAGGGGTAGGGGGAGACTATGGCTACACCTTC. Protein sequence: CASSLGVGGDYGYTF.